The clone carrying this T cell receptor (beta chain) was observed once. The data stem from a study of PD-L1 blockade in urothelial cancer. The germline gives CDR1 GTSNPN, CDR2 SVGIG (reference sequence). Trimming pared 6 bases from V and 0 bases from J, leaving 11 bases between. The CDR3 is 13 residues long. Measured with immunoSEQ multiplex PCR; TCRdb has only the in-frame clones, and not every one. Among 50,000 to 60,000 clones, roughly 86% were seen once, and the ten largest hold less than 3.5%. The receptor comes from a man aged 45-60 years with urothelial cancer. Sequences were derived from PBMCs, sampled around atezolizumab (anti-PD-L1) treatment. The rearrangement joins TRBV30 to TRBJ1-2, with D perhaps TRBD1 (5 bases). The CDR3 bases are TGTGCCTGCCTGGGACTAGCTAACTATGGCTACACCTTC. Its translation: CACLGLANYGYTF.